In this sample, the clone carrying this TCR beta chain turned up many times. The data stem from a study of T-cell reconstitution after alpha-beta-depleted transplantation in children. Germline lookup yields CDR1 MNHEY and CDR2 SVGAGI. V lost 2 bases and J lost 2, with 11 bases in between. The CDR3 loop spans 15 amino acids. The authors prepared the TCRbeta library with unique molecular identifiers. In TCRdb, the PCR reads were re-called with MiXCR into one record per CDR3 protein. The table lists hundreds of thousands of distinct CDR3 sequences, 16% of them singletons. The V gene is TRBV6-5, the J gene TRBJ2-3; possible D gene TRBD2, 6 bases. The sequenced sample was PBMCs from the stem cell graft donor, obtained from the stem cell graft. This TCR derives from a human donor who donated a stem cell graft to a child with acute myeloid leukemia. The CDR3 DNA sequence: TGTGCCAGCAGTTACGCGACTAGTTACACAGATACGCAGTATTTT. Translation gives CASSYATSYTDTQYF.